This TCR beta chain was documented in a study of blood T cell repertoires in COVID-19. Whole-study context: The cDNA or gDNA used as material had been derived from T cells, B-cell-depleted T cells, or PBMCs.

The protocol was immunoSEQ multiplex PCR, while the TCRdb copy is restricted to in-frame clones and leaves out a portion. The table records about 240,000 clones, approximately 83% of them present only once. The CDR3 is 15 amino acids. The germline gives CDR1 SNHLY, CDR2 FYNNEI. Trimming shortened V by 7 bases and J by 7 bases, and 17 bases separated the two germline ends. Sequenced sample: PBMCs or T cells enriched from blood (not recorded which). This clonotype originated in a woman in her 40s with acute COVID-19. V and J are TRBV2 and TRBJ1-6; tentative D call: TRBD1 (5 bases). The CDR3 is CASKPGGGQNSPLHF. The CDR3 DNA is TGTGCCAGCAAACCCGGGGGAGGGCAAAATTCACCCCTCCACTTT.